The rows below give T cell receptor beta chains drawn from one sample of a study of cytomegalovirus exposure and HLA in healthy donors. The data were produced by immunoSEQ multiplex PCR, yet TCRdb's version contains in-frame clones alone and is incomplete. Among about 190,000 clones listed, more than 80% were seen once. Sequencing used PBMCs. All receptors derive from a man aged 18 to 29 in good health and CMV-seropositive. CDR3s include the opening cysteine and the closing phenylalanine or tryptophan. Each record gives: J gene, clone size, V gene, D gene, CDR3 DNA, CDR3 protein. The D gene is left open where the match is weak. Clone size is given for some rows only: seen once, a few or many times, or a class if the clone is expanded.

j_call: TRBJ2-1; clone_size: -; v_call: TRBV7-6; d_call: -; cdr3_nt: TGTGCCAGCAGCTTAGAAGGCGGGACCGAGCAGTTCTTC; cdr3_aa: CASSLEGGTEQFF
j_call: TRBJ2-1; clone_size: -; v_call: TRBV12-5; d_call: TRBD2; cdr3_nt: TGTGCTAGTGGTGCCGATCATGCCGGGGGGAATGAGCAGTTCTTC; cdr3_aa: CASGADHAGGNEQFF
j_call: TRBJ1-4; clone_size: -; v_call: TRBV2; d_call: -; cdr3_nt: TGTGCCAGCAGTGAAGGTGTGGCACCTGGGGAGGAACTGTTTTTT; cdr3_aa: CASSEGVAPGEELFF
j_call: TRBJ2-7; clone_size: -; v_call: TRBV18; d_call: -; cdr3_nt: TGTGCCAGCTCACCACGACAGGACCCCTACGAGCAGTACTTC; cdr3_aa: CASSPRQDPYEQYF
j_call: TRBJ2-3; clone_size: -; v_call: TRBV9; d_call: TRBD2; cdr3_nt: TGTGCCAGCAGCGCTCGACTAGCTCCCACAGATACGCAGTATTTT; cdr3_aa: CASSARLAPTDTQYF
j_call: TRBJ2-1; clone_size: few; v_call: TRBV7-2; d_call: TRBD2; cdr3_nt: TGTGCCAGCAGCTTTACTAGCGGGGTTTACAATGAGCAGTTCTTC; cdr3_aa: CASSFTSGVYNEQFF
j_call: TRBJ2-7; clone_size: -; v_call: TRBV19; d_call: TRBD2; cdr3_nt: TGTGCCAGTAGTACCGGACTAGCGGGAGGGCCTTCCTACGAGCAGTACTTC; cdr3_aa: CASSTGLAGGPSYEQYF
j_call: TRBJ1-5; clone_size: -; v_call: TRBV28; d_call: TRBD1; cdr3_nt: TGTGCCAGCAGTTTATGGGCCGGGACAGGGACTCTAAGCAATCAGCCCCAGCATTTT; cdr3_aa: CASSLWAGTGTLSNQPQHF
j_call: TRBJ2-7; clone_size: -; v_call: TRBV30; d_call: TRBD2; cdr3_nt: TGTGCCTGGAGTCCTAGCGGGAGGGGCGAGCAGTACTTC; cdr3_aa: CAWSPSGRGEQYF
j_call: TRBJ2-7; clone_size: -; v_call: TRBV29-1; d_call: TRBD1; cdr3_nt: TGCAGCGTTGAAGACCCGGACAGGGGATCCTACGAGCAGTACTTC; cdr3_aa: CSVEDPDRGSYEQYF
j_call: TRBJ2-5; clone_size: -; v_call: TRBV11-2; d_call: TRBD1; cdr3_nt: TGTGCCAGCAGCTCACAGGGGGCCGGGGAGACCCAGTACTTC; cdr3_aa: CASSSQGAGETQYF
j_call: TRBJ2-7; clone_size: -; v_call: TRBV6-4; d_call: TRBD2; cdr3_nt: TGTGCCAGCAGTGAAGAGGGACTAGCGGGAGGCTACGAGCAGTACTTC; cdr3_aa: CASSEEGLAGGYEQYF
j_call: TRBJ2-7; clone_size: -; v_call: TRBV29-1; d_call: TRBD1; cdr3_nt: TGCAGCGTTATGGGACAGGGACTCTCCGAGCAGTACTTC; cdr3_aa: CSVMGQGLSEQYF
j_call: TRBJ1-2; clone_size: -; v_call: TRBV28; d_call: TRBD1; cdr3_nt: TGTGCCAGCAGCCCTATCCCGGGACAGGTTACCTATGGCTACACCTTC; cdr3_aa: CASSPIPGQVTYGYTF
j_call: TRBJ2-7; clone_size: -; v_call: TRBV28; d_call: TRBD1; cdr3_nt: TGTGCCAGCAGACAAGACAGGGGGGCAATGGAGTACTTC; cdr3_aa: CASRQDRGAMEYF
j_call: TRBJ2-2; clone_size: -; v_call: TRBV5-1; d_call: -; cdr3_nt: TGCGCCAGCAGCTTAAGACTAGGACAGGCAGCGAACACCGGGGAGCTGTTTTTT; cdr3_aa: CASSLRLGQAANTGELFF
j_call: TRBJ2-3; clone_size: -; v_call: TRBV7-2; d_call: -; cdr3_nt: TGTGCCAGCAGCTACCGACAGGGAGGTACAGATACGCAGTATTTT; cdr3_aa: CASSYRQGGTDTQYF
j_call: TRBJ1-4; clone_size: -; v_call: TRBV27; d_call: -; cdr3_nt: TGTGCCAGCACCACCACCGGGACACTAAATGAAAAACTGTTTTTT; cdr3_aa: CASTTTGTLNEKLFF
j_call: TRBJ2-3; clone_size: -; v_call: TRBV5-4; d_call: -; cdr3_nt: TGTGCCAGCAGCTTGGGGACAACCAGGACCCCAGATACGCAGTATTTT; cdr3_aa: CASSLGTTRTPDTQYF
j_call: TRBJ1-4; clone_size: -; v_call: TRBV27; d_call: -; cdr3_nt: TGTGCCAGCAGTTTAGGCAGGGTGAATGAAAAACTGTTTTTT; cdr3_aa: CASSLGRVNEKLFF
j_call: TRBJ2-7; clone_size: -; v_call: TRBV28; d_call: -; cdr3_nt: TGTGCCAGCCGGACCGGGACATTTGGCGAGCAGTACTTC; cdr3_aa: CASRTGTFGEQYF
j_call: TRBJ2-1; clone_size: -; v_call: TRBV7-2; d_call: -; cdr3_nt: TGTGCCAGCAGCTTAGTCCCTAACTCCTACAATGAGCAGTTCTTC; cdr3_aa: CASSLVPNSYNEQFF
j_call: TRBJ1-5; clone_size: -; v_call: TRBV27; d_call: -; cdr3_nt: TGTGCCAGCAGTCCGACACCAAAAGGCAATCAGCCCCAGCATTTT; cdr3_aa: CASSPTPKGNQPQHF
j_call: TRBJ2-7; clone_size: -; v_call: TRBV28; d_call: -; cdr3_nt: TGTGCCAGCAGTTTAAACCCCGCGTTTAGCTCCTACGAGCAGTACTTC; cdr3_aa: CASSLNPAFSSYEQYF
j_call: TRBJ2-3; clone_size: -; v_call: TRBV7-2; d_call: TRBD2; cdr3_nt: TGTGCCAGCAGCCTTACTAGCGGGAGCACAGATACGCAGTATTTT; cdr3_aa: CASSLTSGSTDTQYF
j_call: TRBJ2-1; clone_size: -; v_call: TRBV5-1; d_call: TRBD1; cdr3_nt: TGCGCCAGCAGCTCAGACAGGGGGTATAATGAGCAGTTCTTC; cdr3_aa: CASSSDRGYNEQFF
j_call: TRBJ2-2; clone_size: -; v_call: TRBV6-5; d_call: -; cdr3_nt: TGTGCCAGCAGGCGGGACGGGAACACCGGGGAGCTGTTTTTT; cdr3_aa: CASRRDGNTGELFF
j_call: TRBJ2-7; clone_size: -; v_call: TRBV6-1; d_call: -; cdr3_nt: TGTGCCAGCAGTGAATTAGCGGTTCTCTCCTACGAGCAGTACTTC; cdr3_aa: CASSELAVLSYEQYF
j_call: TRBJ2-3; clone_size: once; v_call: TRBV7-8; d_call: TRBD1; cdr3_nt: TGTGCCAGCAGCTTAGATGGGACAGGGGTGAGCACAGATACGCAGTATTTT; cdr3_aa: CASSLDGTGVSTDTQYF
j_call: TRBJ2-7; clone_size: once; v_call: TRBV4-2; d_call: TRBD2; cdr3_nt: TGTGCCAGCAGCCAAGCTAGCGGGGACACCTACGAGCAGTACTTC; cdr3_aa: CASSQASGDTYEQYF
j_call: TRBJ2-3; clone_size: -; v_call: TRBV27; d_call: -; cdr3_nt: TGTGCCAGCAGTTTTAGGAGGGCAGATACGCAGTATTTT; cdr3_aa: CASSFRRADTQYF
j_call: TRBJ1-2; clone_size: -; v_call: TRBV7-9; d_call: TRBD1; cdr3_nt: TGTGCCAGCAGCTTAGCGGGGGACAGGAGAGGGCCCGGCTCGTACTTC; cdr3_aa: CASSLAGDRRGPGSYF
j_call: TRBJ2-1; clone_size: -; v_call: TRBV10-3; d_call: TRBD1; cdr3_nt: TGTGCCATCAGTGATTACAGGGGGCGACCCGAGAATGAGCAGTTCTTC; cdr3_aa: CAISDYRGRPENEQFF
j_call: TRBJ2-1; clone_size: -; v_call: TRBV27; d_call: -; cdr3_nt: TGTGCCAGCAGTTTATTCAGCAGGTATGAGCAGTTCTTC; cdr3_aa: CASSLFSRYEQFF
j_call: TRBJ2-2; clone_size: -; v_call: TRBV4-3; d_call: TRBD2; cdr3_nt: TGCGCCAGCAGCCAAGCCTCTAGCGGGAGATTCGGGGAGCTGTTTTTT; cdr3_aa: CASSQASSGRFGELFF
j_call: TRBJ2-7; clone_size: -; v_call: TRBV6-5; d_call: -; cdr3_nt: TGTGCCAGCACCCGGGGGACCTCGGTGGGCGAGCAGTACTTC; cdr3_aa: CASTRGTSVGEQYF
j_call: TRBJ1-5; clone_size: -; v_call: TRBV6-5; d_call: -; cdr3_nt: TGTGCCAGCAGCCGCGGGACGCTGGGCAATCAGCCCCAGCATTTT; cdr3_aa: CASSRGTLGNQPQHF
j_call: TRBJ2-7; clone_size: -; v_call: TRBV9; d_call: TRBD1; cdr3_nt: TGTGCCAGCAGCGTAGATGTGGGGGACAGGAACGAGCAGTACTTC; cdr3_aa: CASSVDVGDRNEQYF
j_call: TRBJ2-7; clone_size: -; v_call: TRBV30; d_call: TRBD1; cdr3_nt: TGTGCCTGGCATCGGGACAGGCCCTACGAGCAGTACTTC; cdr3_aa: CAWHRDRPYEQYF
j_call: TRBJ2-3; clone_size: -; v_call: TRBV28; d_call: -; cdr3_nt: TGTGCCAGCAGTTTAGAAGCGGAGGTAACAGATACGCAGTATTTT; cdr3_aa: CASSLEAEVTDTQYF
j_call: TRBJ1-1; clone_size: -; v_call: TRBV2; d_call: -; cdr3_nt: TGTGCCAGCCGTTACGGGGGGGGTTCCACTGAAGCTTTCTTT; cdr3_aa: CASRYGGGSTEAFF
j_call: TRBJ2-7; clone_size: -; v_call: TRBV4-3; d_call: TRBD1; cdr3_nt: TGCGCCAGCAGCCAATTCGGACAGGACTACGAGCAGTACTTC; cdr3_aa: CASSQFGQDYEQYF
j_call: TRBJ2-7; clone_size: -; v_call: TRBV29-1; d_call: TRBD2; cdr3_nt: TGCAGCGTTAGAACTAGCGGGAGGCTCCCAACCTACGAGCAGTACTTC; cdr3_aa: CSVRTSGRLPTYEQYF
j_call: TRBJ1-5; clone_size: -; v_call: TRBV5-8; d_call: -; cdr3_nt: TGTGCCAGCAGACTGACAGATAGGAACAATCAGCCCCAGCATTTT; cdr3_aa: CASRLTDRNNQPQHF
j_call: TRBJ2-7; clone_size: -; v_call: TRBV6-5; d_call: -; cdr3_nt: TGTGCCAGCAGTTACTCCGGGACATCACCCTCCTACGAGCAGTACTTC; cdr3_aa: CASSYSGTSPSYEQYF
j_call: TRBJ2-7; clone_size: -; v_call: TRBV5-5; d_call: TRBD1; cdr3_nt: TGTGCCAGCAGCTTTAGACAGGGGACCTACGAGCAGTACTTC; cdr3_aa: CASSFRQGTYEQYF
j_call: TRBJ2-7; clone_size: -; v_call: TRBV7-6; d_call: -; cdr3_nt: TGTGCCAGCAGCTTAGCCAGGGCCACCTCCTACGAGCAGTACTTC; cdr3_aa: CASSLARATSYEQYF
j_call: TRBJ2-3; clone_size: -; v_call: TRBV6-7; d_call: -; cdr3_nt: TGTGCCAGCACGGTTCCTAGCACAGATACGCAGTATTTT; cdr3_aa: CASTVPSTDTQYF
j_call: TRBJ2-7; clone_size: -; v_call: TRBV7-3; d_call: -; cdr3_nt: TGTGCCAGCAGCCACACCGGAGGTGAGCAGTACTTC; cdr3_aa: CASSHTGGEQYF
j_call: TRBJ2-1; clone_size: once; v_call: TRBV5-1; d_call: -; cdr3_nt: TGCGCCAGCAGCCGATGGTCAGAGGCCTACGATGAGCAGTTCTTC; cdr3_aa: CASSRWSEAYDEQFF
j_call: TRBJ2-3; clone_size: -; v_call: TRBV7-6; d_call: TRBD2; cdr3_nt: TGTGCCAGCAGTCCGGGGGGAGGAACAGATACGCAGTATTTT; cdr3_aa: CASSPGGGTDTQYF